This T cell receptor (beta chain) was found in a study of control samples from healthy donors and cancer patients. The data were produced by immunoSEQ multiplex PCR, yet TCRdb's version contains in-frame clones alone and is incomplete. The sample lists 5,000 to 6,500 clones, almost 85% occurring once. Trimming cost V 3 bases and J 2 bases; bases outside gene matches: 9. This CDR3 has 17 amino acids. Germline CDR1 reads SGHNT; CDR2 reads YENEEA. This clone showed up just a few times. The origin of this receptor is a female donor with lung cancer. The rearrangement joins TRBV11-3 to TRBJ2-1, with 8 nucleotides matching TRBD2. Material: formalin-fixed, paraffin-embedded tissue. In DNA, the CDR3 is TGTGCCAGCAGCTTTGGTCCGGGACTAGGTACCTACAATGAGCAGTTCTTC. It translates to CASSFGPGLGTYNEQFF.